Shown below are 15 T cell receptor beta chains from a single sample sequenced in a study of T-cell memory formation after mild COVID-19. TCRdb itself ran the 5' RACE reads through MiXCR, one entry per CDR3 protein. The data show 200,000 to 300,000 distinct CDR3 sequences, with over 8.5% seen just once and roughly a fifth held by the top ten. Sequencing used PBMCs or a T cell subset sorted from them (not recorded which). The receptors come from a man between 18 and 35 years old who had mild COVID-19 (a few samples of this study predate the infection). Cell type and time point are not known.

The J gene is TRBJ1-3, the V gene TRBV7-2; perhaps TRBD1 as D (5 bases). Germline CDR1 and CDR2: SGHTA and FQGNSA. This CDR3 comprises 14 residues. Trimming took off 4 bases at V and 11 bases at J, with 18 bases between the two ends. CDR3 amino acids: CASSSGTPLLPIYF. CDR3 sequence (DNA): TGTGCCAGCAGCTCCGGGACCCCGCTGCTCCCCATATATTTT.

This clonotype has a handful of counts. The CDR3 coding sequence is TGCGCCAGCAGCTTGGATGGGGTGTTGAAGACCCAGTACTTC. It translates to CASSLDGVLKTQYF. The chain is built from TRBV5-1 and TRBJ2-5, with D unresolved. V was pared by 0 bases and J by 6 bases, with 12 bases between. The germline V gene encodes CDR1 SGHRS and CDR2 YFSETQ. The CDR3 sequence is 14 residues long.

The J gene is TRBJ2-3, the V gene TRBV2; perhaps TRBD1 as D (7 bases). Germline CDR1 reads SNHLY; CDR2 reads FYNNEI. The V and J ends lost 7 bases and 6 bases respectively, with 20 bases between them. There are 15 residues in the CDR3. The CDR3, as DNA: TGTGCCAGCATTCAGCCAGGGGGGCCTCGGGATACGCAGTATTTT. It translates to CASIQPGGPRDTQYF.

The chain joins TRBV11-2 to TRBJ2-3; 8 bases map to TRBD2. V dropped 3 bases and J dropped 2; count of bases not matched to a gene: 4. The germline V gene has CDR1 SGHAT and CDR2 FQNNGV. The CDR3 spans 15 residues. CDR3 sequence reads: CASSLERGFTDTQYF. The CDR3 DNA reads as TGTGCCAGCAGCTTGGAGCGGGGGTTCACAGATACGCAGTATTTT.

This clonotype was seen more than once but under ten times. The chain has TRBV7-2 and TRBJ1-6; D is undetermined. V gave up 3 bases and J gave up 6 bases, with 9 bases separating them. Germline values: CDR1 SGHTA, CDR2 FQGNSA. This CDR3 has 14 amino acids. The DNA of the CDR3 is TGTGCCAGCAGCTTTGGTGGTTTTAATTCACCCCTCCACTTT. Translation gives CASSFGGFNSPLHF.

This clonotype occurred many times. The chain carries TRBV28 and TRBJ2-1; 9 nucleotides align to TRBD2. Germline loops: CDR1 MDHEN, CDR2 SYDVKM. This CDR3 has 13 amino acids. Trimming cost V 9 bases and J 2 bases; bases outside gene matches: 2. CDR3 bases: TGTGCCAGTTCTAGCGGGGCCTACAATGAGCAGTTCTTC. Its translation: CASSSGAYNEQFF.

The chain recombines TRBV12-3 or TRBV12-4 with TRBJ1-2; D is ambiguous. The CDR3 has 12 amino acids. V was pared by 3 bases and J by 4 bases, with 6 bases between. CDR3 amino acids: CASSLSVYGYTF. The CDR3 DNA is TGTGCCAGCAGTTTGTCAGTCTATGGCTACACCTTC.

This chain uses TRBV7-9 with TRBJ1-2, with D perhaps TRBD1 (6 bases). The germline V and J ends were trimmed by 5 bases and 4 bases, with 11 bases remaining between them. Germline V gene data show CDR1 as SEHNR and CDR2 as FQNEAQ (reference sequence). The CDR3 totals 13 residues. The CDR3 sequence: CASSPQGSYGYTF. The DNA of the CDR3 is TGTGCCAGCAGCCCACAGGGAAGCTATGGCTACACCTTC.

A few counts support this clonotype. The V gene is TRBV5-1, the J gene TRBJ2-2; 9 bases map to TRBD1. The CDR3 has 15 residues. Germline-derived CDR1 and CDR2 are SGHRS and YFSETQ. J gave up 5 bases and V 4 bases, and 6 bases lay outside the gene matches. CDR3 protein: CASSAPGQGTGELFF. In nucleotides, the CDR3 is TGCGCCAGCAGCGCCCCGGGACAGGGAACCGGGGAGCTGTTTTTT.

This clonotype was detected only a few times. The CDR3, as DNA: TGCAGTGCTAGAGCCAGCGGGGAGAAAAACATTCAGTACTTC. It translates to CSARASGEKNIQYF. J is TRBJ2-4 and V is TRBV20-1; 7 nucleotides match TRBD2. Germline-derived CDR1 and CDR2 are DFQATT and SNEGSKA (reference sequence). With 1 base clipped from V and 4 bases from J, the junction kept 4 bases outside the gene matches. This CDR3 contains 14 residues.

This clonotype was observed many times. V usage is TRBV12-3 or TRBV12-4 and J usage is TRBJ2-5; D gene uncertain. The ends were cut back, 7 bases at V and 1 base at J, with 7 bases in the middle. CDR3 length: 12 residues. The CDR3 nucleotides read TGTGCCAGCATGAACAGCCAAGAGACCCAGTACTTC. It translates to CASMNSQETQYF.

A few counts support this clonotype. The chain has TRBV18 and TRBJ1-1, with 7 bases aligning to TRBD1. The CDR3 sequence is 17 residues long. Germline V gene data show CDR1 as KGHSH and CDR2 as LQKENI. J gave up 0 bases and V 6 bases, and 13 bases lay outside the gene matches. The CDR3 loop reads CASSLTGSPRVNTEAFF. DNA for the CDR3: TGTGCCAGCTCCTTGACAGGGAGCCCCAGGGTGAACACTGAAGCTTTCTTT.

This sequence joins TRBV5-1 and TRBJ2-7, with 7 positions matching TRBD2. The CDR3 contains 15 residues. Germline values: CDR1 SGHRS, CDR2 YFSETQ. The trim removed 6 bases at V and 1 base at J, leaving 10 bases unmatched. In nucleotides, the CDR3 is TGCGCCAGCACTCAAAGAGCGGGGAGTTCCTACGAGCAGTACTTC. This codes for CASTQRAGSSYEQYF.

This clonotype showed up just a few times. V usage is TRBV7-2 and J usage is TRBJ1-2, with D possibly TRBD1 on 6 matching bases. This CDR3 is 13 amino acids long. V was trimmed by 8 bases and J by 2 bases, leaving 12 bases between them. Germline assignment: CDR1 SGHTA and CDR2 FQGNSA. The CDR3 DNA reads as TGTGCCAGCGTCTTCCAGGGGAACTATGGCTACACCTTC. It encodes CASVFQGNYGYTF. Full variable domain (missing parts from reference TRBV7-2 and TRBJ1-2): GAGVSQSPSNKVTEKGKDVELRCDPISGHTALYWYRQSLGQGLEFLIYFQGNSAPDKSGLPSDRFSAERTGGSVSTLTIQRTQQEDSAVYLCASVFQGNYGYTFGSGTRLTVV.

The table lists this clonotype with a few counts. The CDR3 spells CASSLAASGGPGETQYF. CDR3 nucleotides: TGTGCCAGCAGCTTGGCGGCTAGCGGGGGGCCGGGAGAGACCCAGTACTTC. This chain joins TRBV5-6 and TRBJ2-5, with 11 bases aligning to TRBD2. This CDR3 region has 17 residues. V gave up 0 bases and J gave up 4 bases; unmatched junction bases: 8. Germline V gene lookup returns CDR1 SGHDT and CDR2 YYEEEE.